A selection of T cell receptor beta chains follows, all from one sample in a study of molecular identifiers for immune sequencing clone quantification. TCRdb re-analysed the PCR reads in MiXCR, keeping a single row per CDR3 protein. The sample has about half a million distinct CDR3 sequences; about 26% are singletons. Sequencing was performed on naive CD8+ T cells from blood, with Jurkat cell RNA spiked in. Receptors were obtained from a human donor in good health. Some libraries in this study had Jurkat cell RNA spiked in. Each CDR3 is given with its conserved first and last residue. A D gene is named only where the DNA matches it firmly. Clone sizes are given selectively: once, few, many, or a class where the clone is expanded.

D gene	V gene	J gene	clone size	CDR3 protein	CDR3 DNA
NA	TRBV7-9	TRBJ2-5	many	CASSPDGDQETQYF	TGTGCCAGCAGCCCGGACGGAGACCAAGAGACCCAGTACTTC
TRBD1	TRBV28	TRBJ1-5	many	CASSPRQGYQPQHF	TGTGCCAGCAGTCCCCGACAGGGATACCAGCCCCAGCATTTT
NA	TRBV5-1	TRBJ1-1	NA	CASSEGGGFAMSTEAFF	TGCGCCAGCAGCGAGGGGGGGGGCTTCGCAATGAGCACTGAAGCTTTCTTT
NA	TRBV19	TRBJ2-3	NA	CASSIAFGGQAPDTQYF	TGTGCCAGTAGTATTGCCTTTGGGGGCCAGGCCCCAGATACGCAGTATTTT
TRBD2	TRBV2	TRBJ2-7	few	CASSEDSGVYEQYF	TGTGCCAGCAGTGAAGATAGCGGGGTATACGAGCAGTACTTC
TRBD2	TRBV12-3/TRBV12-4	TRBJ2-3	many	CASSLFGTSGARDTQYF	TGTGCCAGCAGTCTATTCGGGACTAGCGGGGCTCGCGATACGCAGTATTTT
NA	TRBV7-6	TRBJ2-1	NA	CASSFSPNNEQFF	TGTGCCAGCAGCTTTTCCCCCAACAATGAGCAGTTCTTC
NA	TRBV3-1	TRBJ2-7	few	CASSQDIIEQYF	TGTGCCAGCAGCCAAGATATCATCGAGCAGTACTTC
TRBD1	TRBV14	TRBJ1-2	few	CASSPGQGNVGYGYTF	TGTGCCAGCAGCCCGGGACAGGGTAATGTTGGGTATGGCTACACCTTC
NA	TRBV4-1	TRBJ2-3	NA	CASSQDGLASSTDAQYF	TGCGCCAGCAGCCAAGATGGCCTAGCGAGTAGCACAGATGCGCAGTATTTT
NA	TRBV28	TRBJ2-2	many	CASVPNTGELFF	TGTGCCAGCGTCCCGAACACCGGGGAGCTGTTTTTT